Listed below are T cell receptor beta chains from one sample, sequenced in a study of multiple sclerosis patients with progressive multifocal leukoencephalopathy. Generated by immunoSEQ multiplex PCR, the TCRdb table keeps only in-frame clones and is missing some. The table has about 30,000 clones, approximately 92% seen once. The specimen was PBMCs. The origin of the receptors is a man aged 30 to 45 with multiple sclerosis. Both conserved end residues are part of each CDR3. Each record gives: V gene, J gene, clone size, D gene, CDR3 protein, CDR3 DNA. The D gene is left open where the match is weak. The size field is filled for only some rows; it gives once, few, many or a size class.

TRBV5-6	TRBJ2-1	NA	TRBD2	CASSNGLAGLSYNEQFF	TGTGCCAGCAGCAATGGACTAGCGGGCCTCTCCTACAATGAGCAGTTCTTC
TRBV4-3	TRBJ2-1	NA	TRBD2	CASSRGLAGGNEQLF	TGCGCCAGCAGCCGAGGACTAGCGGGAGGCAATGAGCAGCTCTTC
TRBV5-1	TRBJ2-7	NA	NA	CASSLGAVRAYEQYF	TGCGCCAGCAGCTTGGGAGCAGTTCGAGCCTACGAGCAGTACTTC
TRBV4-2	TRBJ1-1	NA	TRBD1	CASSPGQGIFVNTEAFF	TGTGCCAGCAGCCCGGGACAGGGAATATTCGTGAACACTGAAGCTTTCTTT
TRBV5-1	TRBJ2-3	NA	NA	CASSLATFGDTQYF	TGCGCCAGCAGCTTGGCCACCTTCGGGGATACGCAGTATTTT
TRBV6-5	TRBJ2-3	NA	NA	CASSLQGKPDTQYF	TGTGCCAGCAGTTTACAGGGAAAGCCAGATACGCAGTATTTT
TRBV6-1	TRBJ2-6	NA	NA	CASSDNSGANVLTF	TGTGCCAGCAGTGACAACTCTGGGGCCAACGTCCTGACTTTC
TRBV7-9	TRBJ1-1	NA	TRBD1	CASSLADRAEAFF	TGTGCCAGCAGCTTAGCGGACAGGGCTGAAGCTTTCTTT
TRBV5-1	TRBJ2-7	NA	TRBD2	CASSLVLAGTPPPYEQYF	TGCGCCAGCAGCTTGGTCCTAGCGGGCACCCCACCCCCCTACGAGCAGTACTTC
TRBV6-5	TRBJ1-4	NA	NA	CASSYSGTGNEKLFF	TGTGCCAGCAGTTACTCCGGGACGGGTAATGAAAAACTGTTTTTT
TRBV9	TRBJ2-7	NA	TRBD1	CASSGGTGGSYEQYF	TGTGCCAGCAGCGGGGGGACAGGGGGGTCCTACGAGCAGTACTTC
TRBV7-2	TRBJ2-4	NA	NA	CASSWKTSPNIQYF	TGTGCCAGCAGCTGGAAGACTAGTCCGAACATTCAGTACTTC
TRBV18	TRBJ1-3	NA	NA	CASSREGSGNTIYF	TGTGCCAGCTCTCGTGAGGGGTCTGGAAACACCATATATTTT
TRBV4-3	TRBJ2-3	NA	NA	CASSQDLGRTQYF	TGCGCCAGCAGCCAAGATTTGGGGAGAACGCAGTATTTT
TRBV4-3	TRBJ2-5	NA	NA	CASSQDPTGRETQYF	TGCGCCAGCAGCCAAGACCCCACGGGCCGGGAGACCCAGTACTTC
TRBV6-5	TRBJ1-6	NA	NA	CASRKISERNSPLHF	TGTGCCAGCAGAAAAATCAGTGAGAGGAATTCACCCCTCCACTTT
TRBV4-1	TRBJ2-5	NA	NA	CASSQGLGIQETQYF	TGCGCCAGCAGCCAAGGTCTGGGGATACAAGAGACCCAGTACTTC
TRBV5-6	TRBJ1-5	NA	NA	CASSLRAGGNQPQHF	TGTGCCAGCAGCTTGAGGGCAGGTGGCAATCAGCCCCAGCATTTT
TRBV27	TRBJ1-1	NA	NA	CASSFLGLTDTEAFF	TGTGCCAGCAGTTTTTTGGGGCTAACGGACACTGAAGCTTTCTTT
TRBV7-2	TRBJ2-4	NA	TRBD2	CASSMGLAGGGNIQYF	TGTGCCAGCAGCATGGGACTAGCGGGTGGGGGAAACATTCAGTACTTC
TRBV6-6	TRBJ2-5	NA	NA	CASSSGPRGETQYF	TGTGCCAGCAGCTCCGGGCCGAGGGGCGAGACCCAGTACTTC
TRBV7-2	TRBJ2-3	NA	NA	CASSLPGLSTDTQYF	TGTGCCAGCAGCTTACCAGGGCTGAGCACAGATACGCAGTATTTT
TRBV7-9	TRBJ2-7	NA	TRBD1	CASREGAPEPLEQYF	TGTGCCAGCAGAGAGGGGGCTCCAGAGCCGCTCGAGCAGTACTTC
TRBV2	TRBJ2-2	once	TRBD1	CASRRFGGQGSTGELFF	TGTGCCAGCAGGAGGTTCGGCGGACAGGGAAGCACCGGGGAGCTGTTTTTT
TRBV5-4	TRBJ2-5	NA	TRBD2	CASSSKTSVGETQYF	TGTGCCAGCAGCTCCAAGACTAGCGTGGGGGAGACCCAGTACTTC
TRBV19	TRBJ2-3	NA	NA	CATSLPGHLAAGRDTQYF	TGTGCCACCTCCCTGCCGGGACACCTCGCGGCGGGCAGAGATACGCAGTATTTT
TRBV6-5	TRBJ2-3	NA	NA	CASSYRARTDTQYF	TGTGCCAGCAGTTACCGGGCCCGAACAGATACGCAGTATTTT
TRBV25-1	TRBJ1-4	NA	NA	CASRGGTNEKLFF	TGTGCCAGCAGGGGGGGTACGAATGAAAAACTGTTTTTT
TRBV5-4	TRBJ2-1	NA	NA	CASSPEVPTSTNEQFF	TGTGCCAGCAGCCCGGAGGTCCCGACTAGTACGAATGAGCAGTTCTTC
TRBV27	TRBJ1-1	NA	TRBD1	CASSLAGGRAFF	TGTGCCAGCAGTTTAGCAGGGGGCAGGGCTTTCTTT
TRBV5-4	TRBJ1-1	NA	TRBD1	CASSFRTGGVNTEAFF	TGTGCCAGCAGCTTTAGGACAGGCGGCGTGAACACTGAAGCTTTCTTT
TRBV6-1	TRBJ2-7	once	NA	CASSDVLYEQYF	TGTGCCAGCAGTGACGTCCTGTACGAGCAGTACTTC
TRBV2	TRBJ2-2	NA	NA	CASMAGYTGELFF	TGTGCCAGCATGGCGGGTTACACCGGGGAGCTGTTTTTT
TRBV4-1	TRBJ1-2	NA	NA	CASSQQRGDYGYTF	TGCGCCAGCAGCCAACAAAGGGGTGACTATGGCTACACCTTC
TRBV5-1	TRBJ2-1	NA	NA	CASSSTGSSYNEQFF	TGCGCCAGCAGCTCGACTGGGAGCTCCTACAATGAGCAGTTCTTC
TRBV5-5	TRBJ1-5	NA	NA	CASSAHVSNRLNQPQHF	TGTGCCAGCAGCGCACACGTCTCGAACAGGCTGAATCAGCCCCAGCATTTT
TRBV7-9	TRBJ1-1	NA	NA	CASSLGHLNTEAFF	TGTGCCAGCAGCTTAGGACACTTGAACACTGAAGCTTTCTTT
TRBV7-8	TRBJ1-4	NA	NA	CASGSVVRATNEKLFF	TGTGCCAGCGGGTCTGTGGTTAGAGCAACTAATGAAAAACTGTTTTTT
TRBV28	TRBJ1-5	NA	TRBD1	CASSTGQGRQPQHF	TGTGCCAGCAGTACCGGACAGGGCAGGCAGCCCCAGCATTTT
TRBV19	TRBJ1-3	NA	NA	CASGEHGGNTIYF	TGTGCCAGTGGGGAGCATGGTGGGAACACCATATATTTT
TRBV14	TRBJ2-1	NA	TRBD2	CASSQYGLDKNEQFF	TGTGCCAGCAGCCAATACGGACTAGATAAAAATGAGCAGTTCTTC
TRBV5-1	TRBJ2-7	NA	TRBD2	CASSLGGLAGTYEQYF	TGCGCCAGCAGCTTGGGGGGACTAGCGGGAACCTACGAGCAGTACTTC
TRBV5-5	TRBJ1-1	NA	NA	CASSLVMSRIEGTEAFF	TGTGCCAGCAGCTTGGTCATGAGCAGAATTGAGGGCACTGAAGCTTTCTTT
TRBV19	TRBJ2-5	NA	NA	CASSPGALRRETQYF	TGTGCCAGTAGTCCGGGGGCCCTTCGGCGAGAGACCCAGTACTTC
TRBV5-4	TRBJ2-3	NA	TRBD2	CASRVGSSGDDTQYF	TGTGCCAGCAGGGTGGGCTCTAGCGGGGACGATACGCAGTATTTT
TRBV7-2	TRBJ1-1	NA	NA	CASSYPLSRGTEAFF	TGTGCCAGCAGCTATCCACTCAGCAGGGGCACTGAAGCTTTCTTT
TRBV30	TRBJ2-1	NA	NA	CAWSGSPAEQFF	TGTGCCTGGTCGGGTTCCCCGGCCGAGCAGTTCTTC
TRBV19	TRBJ1-1	NA	NA	CASRGQNTEAFF	TGTGCCAGTCGGGGTCAGAACACTGAAGCTTTCTTT
TRBV6-6	TRBJ1-1	NA	NA	CASCLTQGNAEAFF	TGTGCCAGCTGTCTAACGCAGGGGAACGCTGAAGCTTTCTTT
TRBV7-9	TRBJ2-5	once	TRBD2	CASIDGSREGEMFQYF	TGTGCCAGCATCGACGGCTCGCGGGAGGGAGAAATGTTTCAGTACTTC
TRBV7-6	TRBJ1-2	NA	TRBD1	CASSSGQAGGYTF	TGTGCCAGCAGCTCAGGACAGGCAGGCGGCTACACCTTC
TRBV14	TRBJ1-3	few	NA	CASSQGAGRHTIYF	TGTGCCAGCAGCCAAGGTGCAGGGAGACACACCATATATTTT
TRBV10-3	TRBJ2-7	few	TRBD2	CAISETRTSSNEQYF	TGTGCCATCAGTGAGACTCGGACTAGTTCCAACGAGCAGTACTTC
TRBV23-1	TRBJ2-6	NA	NA	CASSRQRGRSSGANVLTF	TGCGCCAGCAGTCGACAGAGGGGTAGGAGCTCTGGGGCCAACGTCCTGACTTTC
TRBV6-5	TRBJ2-5	once	NA	CASSYSKLVQETQYF	TGTGCCAGCAGTTACTCGAAACTCGTACAAGAGACCCAGTACTTC